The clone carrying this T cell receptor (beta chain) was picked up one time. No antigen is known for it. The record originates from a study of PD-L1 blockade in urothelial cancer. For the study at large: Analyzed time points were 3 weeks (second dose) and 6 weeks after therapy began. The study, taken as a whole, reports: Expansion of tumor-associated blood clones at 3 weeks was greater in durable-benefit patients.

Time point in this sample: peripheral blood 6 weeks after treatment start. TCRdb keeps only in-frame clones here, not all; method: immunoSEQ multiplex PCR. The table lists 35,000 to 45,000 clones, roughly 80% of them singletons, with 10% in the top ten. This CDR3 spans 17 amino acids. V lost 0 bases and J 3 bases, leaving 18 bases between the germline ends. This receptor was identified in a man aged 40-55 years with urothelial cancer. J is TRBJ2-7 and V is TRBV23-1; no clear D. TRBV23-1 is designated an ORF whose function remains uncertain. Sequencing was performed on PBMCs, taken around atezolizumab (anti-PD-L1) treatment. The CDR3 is CASSQSRALAVIYEQYF. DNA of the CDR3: TGCGCCAGCAGTCAATCGAGAGCCCTGGCGGTGATCTACGAGCAGTACTTC.